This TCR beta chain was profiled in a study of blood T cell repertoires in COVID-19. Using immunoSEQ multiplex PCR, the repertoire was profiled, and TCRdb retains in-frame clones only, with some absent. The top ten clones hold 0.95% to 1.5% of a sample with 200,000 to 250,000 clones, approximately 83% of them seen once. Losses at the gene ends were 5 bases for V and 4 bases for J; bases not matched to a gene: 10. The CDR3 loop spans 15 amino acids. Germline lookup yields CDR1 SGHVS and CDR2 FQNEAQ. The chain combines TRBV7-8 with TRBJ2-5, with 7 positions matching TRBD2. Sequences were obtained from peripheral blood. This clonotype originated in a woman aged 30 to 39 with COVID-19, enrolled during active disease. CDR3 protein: CASSQTAGDRETQYF. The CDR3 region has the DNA TGTGCCAGCAGCCAGACTGCGGGGGATCGAGAGACCCAGTACTTC.